The clone carrying this TCR beta chain was picked up a small number of times. Its cognate antigen is unknown. This entry comes from a study of blood T cells in healthy people across ages. General study results and limits: With age, beta diversity per million T cells declined roughly linearly, significantly by over 35.

Roughly 9.8 milliliters of peripheral blood were drawn from each donor. For the second PCR, which ran for about 7 to 12 cycles, a sample-barcoded 5' primer and a J-beta primer mix were used. TCRdb called the 5' RACE reads again in MiXCR, with one record for every CDR3 protein. Among roughly 1.4 million distinct CDR3 sequences listed, approximately 59% were seen once. This CDR3 has 14 residues. Germline V gives CDR1 SGHAT, CDR2 FQNNGV. The V end was cut by 2 bases, the J end by 0 bases, with 8 bases between. This sequence joins TRBV11-2 and TRBJ2-7; D is unclear. The sequenced sample consisted of blood. This clonotype was obtained from a man between 18 and 29 years old in good health. In nucleotides, the CDR3 is TGTGCCAGCAGCTTAACTCCCAACTCCTACGAGCAGTACTTC. Encoded protein: CASSLTPNSYEQYF.